This passage covers 24 T cell receptor beta chains from one sample sequenced in a study of cytomegalovirus exposure and HLA in healthy donors. Amplification used 60 Vbeta primers and 13 Jbeta primers. The assay was immunoSEQ multiplex PCR, and TCRdb's table has in-frame clones only and misses some. Found here are 100,000 to 150,000 clones, roughly 77% of them singletons; the top ten hold approximately 5%. Input material: PBMCs. The receptors come from a young man in good health and CMV-seronegative.

This clone showed up just a few times. The rearrangement links TRBV5-1 to TRBJ2-2; D ambiguous. The CDR3 sequence is 16 residues long. The germline V gene has CDR1 SGHRS and CDR2 YFSETQ. Trimming took off 4 bases at V and 0 bases at J, with 13 bases between the two ends. The CDR3 is CASSKPQASNTGELFF. The CDR3 DNA is TGCGCCAGCAGCAAGCCCCAGGCGTCGAACACCGGGGAGCTGTTTTTT.

This clone turned up a few times. The gene calls are TRBV15 and TRBJ2-3; D not certain. Germline V CDR1 and CDR2: LNHNV, YYDKDF (reference sequence). This CDR3 contains 12 residues. V was cut by 2 bases and J by 2 bases, with 2 bases left in between. CDR3 region: CATSRLTDTQYF. The CDR3 DNA is TGTGCCACCAGCAGACTCACAGATACGCAGTATTTT.

The chain carries TRBV25-1 and TRBJ2-7; TRBD1 agrees at 7 bases. Germline CDR1 MGHDK, CDR2 SYGVNS. The J segment lost 4 bases and the V segment lost 5 bases, leaving 5 bases of the junction unmatched. There are 13 residues in the CDR3. This CDR3 reads CASSLDRPYEQYF. CDR3 nucleotides: TGTGCCAGCAGTCTGGACAGGCCGTACGAGCAGTACTTC.

This clone was seen more than once but under ten times. V is TRBV4-1 and J is TRBJ2-1; 10 bases agree with TRBD2. This CDR3 comprises 16 residues. The J segment lost 6 bases and the V segment lost 1 base, leaving 6 bases of the junction unmatched. Germline V gene sequence: CDR1 MGHRA, CDR2 YSYEKL. CDR3 nucleotides: TGCGCCAGCAGCCAAGGGTCGGCTAGCGGGAGCAATGAGCAGTTCTTC. Translation: CASSQGSASGSNEQFF.

This clone was detected a few times. The chain is built from TRBV19 and TRBJ2-6; tentative D call: TRBD1 (6 bases). Germline-derived CDR1 and CDR2 are LNHDA and SQIVND (reference sequence). The V and J ends lost 8 bases and 4 bases respectively, with 12 bases between them. The CDR3 extends over 14 amino acids. The CDR3: CASETGTGANVLTF. In DNA form, the CDR3 reads TGTGCCAGTGAAACAGGGACCGGGGCCAACGTCCTGACTTTC.

The chain couples TRBV9 to TRBJ2-5; maybe TRBD1 (7 bases). The V gene's germline CDR1 is SGDLS and CDR2 YYNGEE. The V gene lost 3 bases and the J gene lost 1 base, with 13 bases spanning the gap. The CDR3 runs to 15 residues. CDR3: CASSAGGTAQETQYF. CDR3 nucleotide sequence: TGTGCCAGCAGCGCAGGCGGGACAGCCCAAGAGACCCAGTACTTC.

This chain joins TRBV5-1 and TRBJ1-4, with TRBD1 identical over 7 bases. The germline CDR1 and CDR2 sequences are SGHRS and YFSETQ. V was pared by 4 bases and J by 7 bases, with 10 bases of the junction left unmatched. The CDR3 sequence is 15 residues long. The CDR3 sequence: CASSLGQVNGEKLFF. CDR3 DNA sequence: TGCGCCAGCAGCCTAGGACAGGTCAATGGTGAAAAACTGTTTTTT.

The chain carries TRBV28 and TRBJ2-7; 10 bases align to TRBD2. The J segment lost 3 bases and the V segment lost 6 bases, leaving 11 bases of the junction unmatched. CDR1 and CDR2 (germline): MDHEN, SYDVKM. This CDR3 is built from 16 residues. DNA of the CDR3: TGTGCCAGCAGGGGTAGCGGGAGGCCCGTTGACTACGAGCAGTACTTC. Translation: CASRGSGRPVDYEQYF. Full variable domain (outside the CDR3, taken from reference TRBV28 and TRBJ2-7): DVKVTQSSRYLVKRTGEKVFLECVQDMDHENMFWYRQDPGLGLRLIYFSYDVKMKEKGDIPEGYSVSREKKERFSLILESASTNQTSMYLCASRGSGRPVDYEQYFGPGTRLTVT.

In DNA form, the CDR3 reads TGTGCCAGCAGCACTACAGGGACAGATACGCAGTATTTT. This sequence encodes CASSTTGTDTQYF. The V call is TRBV11-3, the J call TRBJ2-3; weak D call: TRBD1 (6 bases). CDR3 size: 13 residues. Germline assignment: CDR1 SGHNT and CDR2 YENEEA. V was cut by 5 bases and J by 3 bases, with 9 bases left in between.

The rearrangement joins TRBV10-2 to TRBJ1-1; a weak D match, TRBD1 (5 bases). With 5 bases removed from V and 2 bases from J, the gap between germline ends came to 9 bases. Germline V gene lookup returns CDR1 WSHSY and CDR2 SAAADI. This CDR3 has 13 amino acids. This chain's CDR3 is CASSRDRNTEAFF. In DNA form, the CDR3 reads TGCGCCAGCAGTCGCGACAGAAACACTGAAGCTTTCTTT.

The chain uses TRBV28 and TRBJ1-5, with no clear D. V was trimmed by 7 bases and J by 4 bases, leaving 8 bases between them. Germline loops: CDR1 MDHEN, CDR2 SYDVKM. CDR3 size: 12 residues. The CDR3 region is CASKRVNQPQHF. The CDR3 bases are TGTGCCAGCAAACGCGTTAATCAGCCCCAGCATTTT.

The chain couples TRBV28 to TRBJ2-1; 12 bases map to TRBD1. CDR3 length equals 15 residues. The ends lost 5 bases at V and 7 bases at J; junction bases unmatched: 6. The germline CDR1 and CDR2 sequences are MDHEN and SYDVKM. The CDR3 DNA is TGTGCCAGCAGTCCTCGGGACAGGGGGCCAAATGAGCAGTTCTTC. It encodes CASSPRDRGPNEQFF. Complete variable domain (other parts from reference TRBV28 and TRBJ2-1): DVKVTQSSRYLVKRTGEKVFLECVQDMDHENMFWYRQDPGLGLRLIYFSYDVKMKEKGDIPEGYSVSREKKERFSLILESASTNQTSMYLCASSPRDRGPNEQFFGPGTRLTVL.

This rearrangement joins TRBV7-6 to TRBJ2-3; the D gene is possibly TRBD2 (5 bases). The CDR3 is made up of 14 amino acids. Germline assignment: CDR1 SGHVS and CDR2 FNYEAQ. V was clipped by 0 bases and J by 5 bases, with 9 bases between them. Here the CDR3 DNA reads TGTGCCAGCAGCTTAGCGGGAGTAGGAGATACGCAGTATTTT. Residues: CASSLAGVGDTQYF.

This clone came up a few times. The chain's CDR3 is CSVDRSGTSGELFF. The CDR3, as DNA: TGCAGCGTTGATCGAAGCGGGACCTCCGGGGAGCTGTTTTTT. The rearrangement uses TRBV29-1 and TRBJ2-2, with TRBD2 identical over 7 bases. Germline CDR1 and CDR2: SQVTM and ANQGSEA. This CDR3 region has 14 residues. V dropped 3 bases and J dropped 6; count of bases not matched to a gene: 7.

In this sample, this clone turned up once. The gene calls are TRBV4-3 and TRBJ1-6; D gene unclear. V lost 0 bases to trimming and J lost 7 bases, with 16 bases between them. Per germline, CDR1 LGHNA and CDR2 YSLEER. The CDR3 has 17 residues. The CDR3 here is CASSQEEDRETNSPLHF. Here the CDR3 DNA reads TGCGCCAGCAGCCAAGAGGAAGACCGGGAGACCAATTCACCCCTCCACTTT.

In its sample, this clone was seen once. J is TRBJ2-1 and V is TRBV30, with TRBD2 as a possible D gene (5 bases). Germline loops: CDR1 GTSNPN, CDR2 SVGIG (reference sequence). V lost 0 bases and J lost 2, with 14 bases in between. This CDR3 spans 16 amino acids. The CDR3 loop reads CAWSVHEREPYNEQFF. In DNA, the CDR3 is TGTGCCTGGAGTGTACACGAGAGGGAACCCTACAATGAGCAGTTCTTC.

The rearrangement links TRBV18 to TRBJ1-1; no reliable D call. The germline V gene has CDR1 KGHSH and CDR2 LQKENI. V gave up 3 bases and J gave up 3 bases, with 14 bases separating them. The CDR3 is 15 amino acids. CDR3 sequence (DNA): TGTGCCAGCTCACCGCGGACGGGAACGGACACTGAAGCTTTCTTT. Residues: CASSPRTGTDTEAFF. The variable domain in full, completed from reference TRBV18 and TRBJ1-1, reads NAGVMQNPRHLVRRRGQEARLRCSPMKGHSHVYWYRQLPEEGLKFMVYLQKENIIDESGMPKERFSAEFPKEGPSILRIQQVVRGDSAAYFCASSPRTGTDTEAFFGQGTRLTVV.

The chain links TRBV4-3 to TRBJ2-5; TRBD2 matches 9 bases. Germline V gene sequence: CDR1 LGHNA, CDR2 YSLEER. The V segment lost 1 base and the J segment 2 bases; nucleotides outside the gene matches: 5. The CDR3 spans 16 residues. The CDR3: CASSQGHAGGQETQYF. The CDR3 DNA follows: TGCGCCAGCAGCCAAGGGCATGCGGGAGGGCAAGAGACCCAGTACTTC.

The chain has TRBV5-1 and TRBJ1-6; D uncertain. V lost 1 base to trimming and J lost 10 bases, with 12 bases between them. The CDR3 has 14 amino acids. CDR1 and CDR2 from the germline V gene are SGHRS and YFSETQ. As DNA, the CDR3 is TGCGCCAGCAGCTTGAACTCCGCAGGCTCACCCCTCCACTTT. Its translation: CASSLNSAGSPLHF.

The chain links TRBV29-1 to TRBJ2-7; D not resolved. Germline CDR1 reads SQVTM; CDR2 reads ANQGSEA. CDR3 length: 12 residues. V lost 5 bases and J 3 bases, leaving 11 bases between the germline ends. The CDR3 bases are TGCAGCGTTTGGCAAACGGGCTACGAGCAGTACTTC. Protein: CSVWQTGYEQYF.

This sequence joins TRBV6-6 and TRBJ2-1; 9 bases agree with TRBD2. Germline CDR1 reads MNHNY; CDR2 reads SVGAGI (reference sequence). This CDR3 spans 14 amino acids. The ends lost 8 bases at V and 4 bases at J; junction bases unmatched: 6. CDR3 sequence reads: CASRTSDFYNEQFF. The CDR3 DNA is TGTGCCAGCCGGACTAGCGATTTTTACAATGAGCAGTTCTTC.

The CDR3 nucleotides read TGTGCCAGCAGTCCCGGGACAGGGGGAGGCAAACTGTTTTTT. Amino acids: CASSPGTGGGKLFF. The chain carries TRBV6-5 and TRBJ1-4; 11 bases fit TRBD1. CDR3 length equals 14 residues. The J segment lost 11 bases and the V segment lost 5 bases, leaving 7 bases of the junction unmatched. Germline values: CDR1 MNHEY, CDR2 SVGAGI.

The rearrangement joins TRBV27 to TRBJ2-1; possible D gene TRBD1, 7 bases. V was shortened by 6 bases and J by 10 bases, with 19 bases between the two germline ends. The CDR3 is made up of 14 amino acids. Germline CDR1 MNHEY, CDR2 SMNVEV (reference sequence). CDR3 in DNA: TGTGCCAGCAGGGCGGGACAGATAATAGGCGAGCAGTTCTTC. Encoded protein: CASRAGQIIGEQFF.

This rearrangement joins TRBV7-2 to TRBJ2-1, with D hard to call. Germline-derived CDR1 and CDR2 are SGHTA and FQGNSA. The CDR3 covers 14 residues. V lost 3 bases, J lost 0 bases, and 6 bases lay in between. CDR3 residues: CASSFPVSYNEQFF. DNA of the CDR3: TGTGCCAGCAGCTTCCCTGTCTCCTACAATGAGCAGTTCTTC.